One TCR beta chain is described in this entry. The sample belongs to a study of shared clonotypes between healthy human individuals. Trimming left V 5 bases short and J 5 bases short, with 19 bases between. Germline V gene lookup returns CDR1 SEHNR and CDR2 FQNEAQ (reference sequence). The CDR3 sequence is 16 residues long. Method: immunoSEQ multiplex PCR; TCRdb's copy keeps in-frame clones and lacks some. The table records roughly 500,000 clones, about 96% of them present only once. This rearrangement joins TRBV7-9 to TRBJ2-1; D tentatively reads TRBD1 or TRBD2 (5 bases each). This receptor was taken from a woman in her twenties or thirties in good health. The specimen sequenced was naive CD4+ T cells sorted from blood. The subset denotes: CD45RA+ positively selected. The CDR3 spells CASSGNQGVGNNEQFF. The DNA for the CDR3 is TGTGCCAGCAGCGGGAACCAGGGAGTAGGGAACAATGAGCAGTTCTTC.